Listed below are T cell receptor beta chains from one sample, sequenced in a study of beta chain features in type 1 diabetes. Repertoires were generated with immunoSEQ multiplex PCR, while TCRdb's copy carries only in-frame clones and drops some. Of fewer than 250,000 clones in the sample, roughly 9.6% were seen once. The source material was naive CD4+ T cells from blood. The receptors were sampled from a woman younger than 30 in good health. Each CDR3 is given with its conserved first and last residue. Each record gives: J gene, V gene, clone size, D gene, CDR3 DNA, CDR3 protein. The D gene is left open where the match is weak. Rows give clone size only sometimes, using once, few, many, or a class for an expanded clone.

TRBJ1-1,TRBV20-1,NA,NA,TGCAGTGCCGCGGGGGGGACTGAAGCTTTCTTT,CSAAGGTEAFF
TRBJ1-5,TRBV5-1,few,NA,TGCGCCAGCAGCTTGAGTTTTAGGCAGGGGAATAGCAATCAGCCCCAGCATTTT,CASSLSFRQGNSNQPQHF
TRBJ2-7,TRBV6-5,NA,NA,TGTGCCAGCAGGCGACACCCTTCCTACGAGCAGTACTTC,CASRRHPSYEQYF
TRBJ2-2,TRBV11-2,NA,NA,TGTGCCAGCAGCCCTGCGGCCTTGGGCACCGGGGAGCTGTTTTTT,CASSPAALGTGELFF
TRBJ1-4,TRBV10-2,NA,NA,TGCGCCAGCAGACGTCCAGGGGCCACTAATGAAAAACTGTTTTTT,CASRRPGATNEKLFF
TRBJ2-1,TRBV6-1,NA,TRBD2,TGTGCCAGCAGTGGGTTAGCGGGAGTCAATGAGCAGTTCTTC,CASSGLAGVNEQFF
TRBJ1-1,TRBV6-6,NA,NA,TGTGCCAGCAGCGACAGAGGACGGAACACTGAAGCTTTCTTT,CASSDRGRNTEAFF
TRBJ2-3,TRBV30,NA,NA,TGTGCCTGGAGTGTACTCTTAGCGGGCACAGATACGCAGTATTTT,CAWSVLLAGTDTQYF
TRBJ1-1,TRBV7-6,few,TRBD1,TGTGCCAGCAGCTTTGACAGGGCGACTGAAGCTTTCTTT,CASSFDRATEAFF
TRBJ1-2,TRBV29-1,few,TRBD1,TGCAGCGTTGTGGGGGGACAGGGGGACTATGGCTACACCTTC,CSVVGGQGDYGYTF
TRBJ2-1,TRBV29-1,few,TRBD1,TGCAGCGTCGCACAGGGGGCATACGAGCAGTTCTTC,CSVAQGAYEQFF
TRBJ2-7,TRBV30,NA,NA,TGTGCCTGGACTAGACCCTCCTCCTACGAGCAGTACTTC,CAWTRPSSYEQYF
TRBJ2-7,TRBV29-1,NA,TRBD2,TGCAGCGTTCGCGGACTAGCGGAATCCTACGAGCAGTACTTC,CSVRGLAESYEQYF
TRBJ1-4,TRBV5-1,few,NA,TGCGCCAGCAGCTTGCAATCGGGGAGGTCTGAAAAACTGTTTTTT,CASSLQSGRSEKLFF
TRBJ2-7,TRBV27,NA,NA,TGTGCCACTTGGCCACAGCTTAGCTCCTACGAGCAGTACTTC,CATWPQLSSYEQYF
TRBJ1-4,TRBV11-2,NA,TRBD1,TGTGCCAGCAGCTTATACAGGGGGAGAACTAATGAAAAACTGTTTTTT,CASSLYRGRTNEKLFF
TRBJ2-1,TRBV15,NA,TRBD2,TGTGCCACCAGCAGAGCCAGCGGGGGGGCTTATGAGCAGTTCTTC,CATSRASGGAYEQFF
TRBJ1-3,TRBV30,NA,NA,TGTGCCTGGAGTGTAGAGGACTCTGGAAACACCATATATTTT,CAWSVEDSGNTIYF
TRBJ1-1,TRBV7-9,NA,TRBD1,TGTGCCAGCAGCTTCTTCGACAGGGGCACTGAAGCTTTCTTT,CASSFFDRGTEAFF
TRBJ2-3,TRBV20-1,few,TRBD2,TGCAGCGGGGGGTTATCAGATACGCAGTATTTT,CSGGLSDTQYF
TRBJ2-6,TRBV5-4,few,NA,TGTGCCAGCAGCGCGGGTGGTGCCTGGGCCAACGTCCTGACTTTC,CASSAGGAWANVLTF
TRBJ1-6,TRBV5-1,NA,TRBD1,TGCGCCAGCAGCTTGACAGGGGACGATAATTCACCCCTCCACTTT,CASSLTGDDNSPLHF
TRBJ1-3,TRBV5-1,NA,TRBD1,TGCGCCAGCAGCGGGACAGGTGCTGGAAACACCATATATTTT,CASSGTGAGNTIYF
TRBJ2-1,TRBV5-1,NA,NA,TGCGCCAGCAGCTTGGCAGGGTCAGGGTTCGTGACGTACAATGAGCAGTTCTTC,CASSLAGSGFVTYNEQFF
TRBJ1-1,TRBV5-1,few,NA,TGCGCCAGCAGCTTGGGGAACCGGGACACTGCACGGGGTTTCTTT,CASSLGNRDTARGFF
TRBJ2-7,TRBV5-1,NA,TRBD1,TGCGCCAGCAGCTTGGGGGGCAAGGGGACAGGGTCCTACGAGCAGTACTTC,CASSLGGKGTGSYEQYF
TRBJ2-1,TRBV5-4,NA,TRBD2,TGTGCCAGCAGCCCGGGACTAGCGGGAGTCGACAATGAGCAGTTCTTC,CASSPGLAGVDNEQFF
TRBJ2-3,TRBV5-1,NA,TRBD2,TGCGCCAGCAGTCAGGGAGCGGGGAGCACAGATACGCAGTATTTT,CASSQGAGSTDTQYF
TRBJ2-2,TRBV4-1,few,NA,TGCGCCAGCACGCCCCAGGGGCAAGGCGGGGAGCTGTTTTTT,CASTPQGQGGELFF